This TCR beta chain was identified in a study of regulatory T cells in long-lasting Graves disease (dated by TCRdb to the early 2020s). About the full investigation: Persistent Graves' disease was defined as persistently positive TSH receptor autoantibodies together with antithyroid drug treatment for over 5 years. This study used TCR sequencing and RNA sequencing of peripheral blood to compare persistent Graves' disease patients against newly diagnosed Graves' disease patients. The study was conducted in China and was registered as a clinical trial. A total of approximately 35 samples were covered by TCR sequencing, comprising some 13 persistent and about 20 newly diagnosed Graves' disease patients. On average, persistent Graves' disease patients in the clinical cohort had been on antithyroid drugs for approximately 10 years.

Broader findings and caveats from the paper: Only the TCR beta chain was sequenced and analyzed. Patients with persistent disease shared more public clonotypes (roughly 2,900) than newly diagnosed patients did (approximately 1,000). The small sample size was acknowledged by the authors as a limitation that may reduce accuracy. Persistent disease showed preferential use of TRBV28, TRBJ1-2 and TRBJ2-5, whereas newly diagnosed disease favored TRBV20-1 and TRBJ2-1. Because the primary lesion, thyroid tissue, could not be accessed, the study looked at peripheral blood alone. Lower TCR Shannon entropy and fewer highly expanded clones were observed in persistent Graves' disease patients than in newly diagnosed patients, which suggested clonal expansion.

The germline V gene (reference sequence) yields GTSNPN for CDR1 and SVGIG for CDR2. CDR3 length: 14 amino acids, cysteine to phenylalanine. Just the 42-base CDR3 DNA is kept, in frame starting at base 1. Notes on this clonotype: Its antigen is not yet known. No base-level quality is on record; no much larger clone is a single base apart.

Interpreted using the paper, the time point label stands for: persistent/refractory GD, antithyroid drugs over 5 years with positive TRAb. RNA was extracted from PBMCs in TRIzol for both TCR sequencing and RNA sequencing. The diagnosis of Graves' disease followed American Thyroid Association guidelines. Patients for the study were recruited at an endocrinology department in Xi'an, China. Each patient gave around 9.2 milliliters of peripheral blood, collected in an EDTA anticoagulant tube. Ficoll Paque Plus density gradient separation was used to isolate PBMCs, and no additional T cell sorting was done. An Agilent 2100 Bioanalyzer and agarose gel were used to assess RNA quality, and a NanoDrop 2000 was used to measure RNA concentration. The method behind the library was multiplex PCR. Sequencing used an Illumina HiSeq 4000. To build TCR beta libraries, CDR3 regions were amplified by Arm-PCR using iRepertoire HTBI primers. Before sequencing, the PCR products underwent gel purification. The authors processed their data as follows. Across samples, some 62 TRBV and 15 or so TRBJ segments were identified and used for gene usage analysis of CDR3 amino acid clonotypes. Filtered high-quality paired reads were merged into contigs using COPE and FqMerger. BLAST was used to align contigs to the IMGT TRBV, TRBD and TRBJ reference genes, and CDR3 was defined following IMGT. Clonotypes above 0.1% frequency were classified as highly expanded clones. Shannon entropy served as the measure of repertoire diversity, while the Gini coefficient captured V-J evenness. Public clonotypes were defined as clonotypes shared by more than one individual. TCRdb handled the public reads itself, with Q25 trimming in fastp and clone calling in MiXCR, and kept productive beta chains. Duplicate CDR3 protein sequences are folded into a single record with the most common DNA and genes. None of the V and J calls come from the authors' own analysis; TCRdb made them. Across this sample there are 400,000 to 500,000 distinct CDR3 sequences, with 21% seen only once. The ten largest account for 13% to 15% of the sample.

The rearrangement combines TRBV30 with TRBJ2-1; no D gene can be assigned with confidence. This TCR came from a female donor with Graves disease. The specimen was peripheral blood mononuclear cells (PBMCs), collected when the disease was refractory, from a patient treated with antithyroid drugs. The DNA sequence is TGTGCGGCAGTGGGGTATAACTCCTACAATGAGCAGTTCTTC. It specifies CAAVGYNSYNEQFF.